This TCR beta chain was captured in a study of Graves' ophthalmopathy and Graves' hyperthyroidism. Study-level information: Untreated patients at initial diagnosis provided peripheral blood. Study observations and caveats: Most thyroid clonotypes with frequency above 0.001 were detected in blood too. Cross-validated, the 13-signature model showed 87.88%/81.08% sensitivity/specificity, and 80%/75% in the test set.

TCR beta CDR3 regions were amplified from RNA transcripts. A first-round RT-PCR used HTBI primers, followed by a second-round multiplex PCR. TCRdb ran MiXCR on the multiplex PCR reads and lists one entry per CDR3 protein. The sample includes some 350,000 distinct CDR3 sequences, about a sixth of them seen just once. A word on this clonotype: The antigen remains unidentified.

Physicians reached a diagnosis by relying on clinical symptoms, serum thyroxine, TRAb, thyroid ultrasound and orbital computed tomography. This CDR3 region has 15 residues. V lost 3 bases to trimming and J lost 6 bases, with 15 bases between them. Germline assignment: CDR1 MDHEN and CDR2 SYDVKM. The genes are TRBV28 and TRBJ1-5; TRBD1 is a possible D gene (5 bases). Sequenced: peripheral blood. The TCR originated in an adult woman with stable Graves' hyperthyroidism. As DNA, the CDR3 is TGTGCCAGCAGTTTGGAGGATCTGGGGGGTCAGCCCCAGCATTTT. It codes for CASSLEDLGGQPQHF.